This TCR beta chain was recovered during a study of molecular identifiers for immune sequencing clone quantification. Study-level points and caveats: Clones of above 20 RNA copies carried over 99% of effector molecules; in naive cells they carried under 1%.

From about 20,000 to 1,000,000 sorted cells, naive CD8 libraries were generated with 10%, 30% or 50% RNA. Sorting was used to obtain naive CD8 T cells (CD8+CD4-CCR7+CD45RA+). The CDR3 contains 15 residues. Germline CDR1 LGHNA, CDR2 YNFKEQ. V was trimmed by 1 base and J by 1 base, leaving 8 bases between them. Regarding this clonotype: Its antigen is unidentified. The CDR3 does not close with the conserved phenylalanine or tryptophan, likely indicating a read error.

Both previously described methods and listed TCR primers were employed to make bulk TCR libraries. Each CDR3 protein gets one entry after TCRdb re-called the PCR reads with MiXCR. The table shows 53,000 or so distinct CDR3 sequences, with 36% occurring only once. The sequenced sample consisted of naive CD8+ T cells from blood, with Jurkat cell RNA spiked in. Documented subset: FACS-sorted CD8+CD4-CCR7+CD45RA+ naive T cells. The sequence derives from a human donor in good health. Some libraries in this study had Jurkat cell RNA spiked in. The chain couples TRBV4-2 to TRBJ2-1; no firm D call. The CDR3 is CASSQVRGSYNEQFL. The CDR3 nucleotides are TGTGCCAGCAGCCAAGTTAGAGGTTCCTACAATGAGCAGTTCCTC.